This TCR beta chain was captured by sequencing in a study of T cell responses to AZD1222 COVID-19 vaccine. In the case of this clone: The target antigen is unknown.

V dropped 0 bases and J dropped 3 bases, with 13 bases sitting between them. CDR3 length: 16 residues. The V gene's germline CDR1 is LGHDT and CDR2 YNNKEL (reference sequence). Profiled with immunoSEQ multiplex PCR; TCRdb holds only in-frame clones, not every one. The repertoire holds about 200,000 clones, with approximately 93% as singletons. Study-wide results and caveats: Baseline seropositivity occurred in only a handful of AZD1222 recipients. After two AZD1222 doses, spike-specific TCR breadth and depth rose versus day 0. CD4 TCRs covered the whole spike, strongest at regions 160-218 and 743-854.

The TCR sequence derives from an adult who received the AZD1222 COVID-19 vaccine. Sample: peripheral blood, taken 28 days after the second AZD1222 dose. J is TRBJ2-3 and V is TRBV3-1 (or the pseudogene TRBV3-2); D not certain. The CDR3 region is CASSQDSFLSTDTQYF. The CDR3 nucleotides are TGTGCCAGCAGCCAAGATTCCTTTCTGAGTACAGATACGCAGTATTTT.